The clone carrying this TCR beta chain was detected only once. Trimming took 4 bases from V and 5 from J, leaving 17 bases between them. The V gene's germline CDR1 is SGHTA and CDR2 FQGNSA. The CDR3 totals 15 residues. This entry is derived from a study of control samples from healthy donors and cancer patients. Sequencing was performed with immunoSEQ multiplex PCR; in TCRdb, only in-frame clones are kept and a portion is missing. The data show tens of thousands of clones, roughly 84% seen once. The chain employs TRBV7-2 and TRBJ1-1; D unclear. Source material: PBMCs. This receptor was taken from a woman between 50 and 59 years old with lung cancer. In DNA, the CDR3 is TGTGCCAGCAGCTCAATTCTCTCGCCGGGAACTGAAGCTTTCTTT. Translation gives CASSSILSPGTEAFF.